These T cell receptor beta chains were read from a single sample in a study of cytomegalovirus exposure and HLA in healthy donors. Sequencing used immunoSEQ multiplex PCR; TCRdb keeps in-frame clones, though not all of them. Among 150,000 or so clones listed, approximately 86% were seen once. The sample comprised PBMCs. Every receptor here comes from a man aged 18-30 years in good health and CMV-seropositive. Both conserved end residues are part of each CDR3. Clone size, where shown, is once, few, many, or a class for clones that have expanded.

CDR3aa	j_gene	abundance	v_gene
CASSPYHVGQGEGYTF	TRBJ1-2	-	TRBV7-3
CASSHKADEQFF	TRBJ2-1	-	TRBV6-5
CASTLAGAPDTQYF	TRBJ2-3	-	TRBV5-1
CASSHSTGDEKLFF	TRBJ1-4	-	TRBV5-8
CASSQTSVTGELFF	TRBJ2-2	-	TRBV4-3
CASSFGTSGRNEQYF	TRBJ2-7	-	TRBV27
CASSLAVGSNEKLFF	TRBJ1-4	-	TRBV5-1
CASSEERGWSLHF	TRBJ1-6	few	TRBV6-5
CASTSGRTEAWYF	TRBJ2-7	-	TRBV7-6
CASRRTLGDYNEQFF	TRBJ2-1	-	TRBV11-2
CASTDHRGLGEKLFF	TRBJ1-4	-	TRBV5-1
CASSVGGSGSSYNEQFF	TRBJ2-1	-	TRBV9